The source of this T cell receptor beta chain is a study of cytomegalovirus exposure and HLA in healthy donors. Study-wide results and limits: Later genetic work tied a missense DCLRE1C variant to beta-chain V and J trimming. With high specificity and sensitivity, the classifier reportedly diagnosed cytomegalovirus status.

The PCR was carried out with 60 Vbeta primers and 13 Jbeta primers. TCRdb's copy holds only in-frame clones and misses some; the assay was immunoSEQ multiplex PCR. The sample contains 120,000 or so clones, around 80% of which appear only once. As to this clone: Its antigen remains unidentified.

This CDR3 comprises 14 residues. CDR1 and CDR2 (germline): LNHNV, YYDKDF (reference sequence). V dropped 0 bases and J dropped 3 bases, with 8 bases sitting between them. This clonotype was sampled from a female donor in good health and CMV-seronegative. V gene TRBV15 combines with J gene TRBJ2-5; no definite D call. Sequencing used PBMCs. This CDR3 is CATSRDRAEETQYF. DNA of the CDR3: TGTGCCACCAGCAGAGATCGTGCGGAAGAGACCCAGTACTTC.